A single sample gave rise to the 28 T cell receptor beta chains below, sequenced in a study of shared clonotypes between healthy human individuals. TCRdb's copy holds only in-frame clones and misses some; the assay was immunoSEQ multiplex PCR. The sample has about 110,000 clones, roughly 70% seen once. The sample consisted of memory CD8+ T cells sorted from blood. Subset of the sample: CD45RO+ cells pooled with CCR7-negative TemRA cells. These receptors were collected from a woman aged 30 to 39 in good health.

The chain links TRBV5-1 to TRBJ2-3, with TRBD2 as a possible D gene (5 bases). The CDR3 extends over 18 amino acids. Looked up from germline, CDR1 is SGHRS and CDR2 is YFSETQ. Trimming shortened V by 1 base and J by 0 bases, and 18 bases separated the two germline ends. The CDR3, as DNA: TGCGCCAGCAGCTTGCCCCCCTGGAGCGGTCCTAGCACAGATACGCAGTATTTT. This encodes CASSLPPWSGPSTDTQYF.

This clone came up a few times. The rearrangement uses TRBV9 and TRBJ2-2, with a tentative D call TRBD2 (5 bases). Germline V lookup: CDR1 SGDLS, CDR2 YYNGEE. Trimming cost V 0 bases and J 5 bases, with 11 bases left between them. This CDR3 region has 15 residues. The CDR3 region is CASSVGGGATGELFF. The CDR3 bases are TGTGCCAGCAGCGTAGGCGGAGGCGCGACCGGGGAGCTGTTTTTT.

V and J are TRBV28 and TRBJ2-1; 11 bases fit TRBD2. This CDR3 has 18 amino acids. Germline V gene lookup returns CDR1 MDHEN and CDR2 SYDVKM. V trimming: 4 bases; J trimming: 3 bases; junction bases outside the gene matches: 11. This CDR3 reads CASSSPGLAGVYYNEQFF. Written as DNA, the CDR3 is TGTGCCAGCAGTTCTCCCGGACTAGCGGGTGTGTACTACAATGAGCAGTTCTTC.

This sequence joins TRBV6-4 and TRBJ2-3, with a tentative D call TRBD2 (6 bases). Trimming took 4 bases from V and 2 from J, leaving 13 bases between them. CDR3 length: 15 residues. Germline CDR1 and CDR2: MRHNA and SNTAGT. The CDR3 spells CASSGGTEYTDTQYF. The CDR3 bases are TGTGCCAGCAGTGGGGGGACTGAATACACAGATACGCAGTATTTT.

J is TRBJ2-3 and V is TRBV9; TRBD1 agrees at 7 bases. V dropped 6 bases and J dropped 0; count of bases not matched to a gene: 10. Germline loops: CDR1 SGDLS, CDR2 YYNGEE. The CDR3 sequence is 16 residues long. CDR3 loop: CASTVSKGASTDTQYF. CDR3 nucleotides: TGTGCCAGCACCGTCTCGAAGGGGGCAAGCACAGATACGCAGTATTTT.

The chain recombines TRBV25-1 with TRBJ2-7; D is possibly TRBD1 (6 bases). CDR1 and CDR2 (germline): MGHDK, SYGVNS. Deletions cut 5 bases from V and 1 base from J, with 15 bases between. This CDR3 comprises 15 residues. The CDR3 is CASSPRDKKSYEQYF. CDR3 DNA: TGTGCCAGCAGTCCTCGGGACAAGAAATCCTACGAGCAGTACTTC.

This clone has a handful of counts. The V call is TRBV6-5, the J call TRBJ2-1, with D unclear. The CDR3 runs to 15 residues. From germline, CDR1 is MNHEY and CDR2 SVGAGI. Trimming stripped 0 bases from V and 0 bases from J, with 6 bases between. The CDR3 is CASSYSETSYNEQFF. The CDR3 region has the DNA TGTGCCAGCAGTTACTCCGAGACCTCCTACAATGAGCAGTTCTTC.

The J gene is TRBJ1-5, the V gene TRBV25-1; 7 nucleotides match TRBD1. Germline CDR1 reads MGHDK; CDR2 reads SYGVNS. Trimming took 6 bases from V and 2 from J; bases not matched to a gene: 10. This CDR3 has 16 amino acids. Written as DNA, the CDR3 is TGTGCCAGCAGCCCCGGGACAGAGAATGGCAATCAGCCCCAGCATTTT. Its translation: CASSPGTENGNQPQHF.

V is TRBV19 and J is TRBJ1-2, with D perhaps matching TRBD1 (6 bases). The ends were cut back, 6 bases at V and 1 base at J, with 12 bases in the middle. This CDR3 is built from 14 residues. The germline CDR1 and CDR2 sequences are LNHDA and SQIVND (reference sequence). The CDR3 region has the DNA TGTGCCAGTAGGCGGACAGCGATTAACTATGGCTACACCTTC. As protein: CASRRTAINYGYTF.

V and J are TRBV7-9 and TRBJ1-1; D is perhaps TRBD1 (6 bases). The V end was cut by 1 base, the J end by 4 bases, with 13 bases between. Germline assignment: CDR1 SEHNR and CDR2 FQNEAQ (reference sequence). The CDR3 runs 15 residues. CDR3 in amino acids: CASSLEEGGPTEAFF. The CDR3, as DNA: TGTGCCAGCAGCTTAGAGGAGGGGGGTCCCACTGAAGCTTTCTTT.

This sequence joins TRBV13 and TRBJ1-2; perhaps TRBD1 as D (5 bases). The CDR3 has 13 amino acids. V was clipped by 5 bases and J by 7 bases, with 14 bases between them. Germline lookup yields CDR1 PRHDT and CDR2 FYEKMQ (reference sequence). The CDR3 region is CASSKPTEGGYTF. Here the CDR3 DNA reads TGTGCCAGCAGCAAACCGACAGAGGGTGGCTACACCTTC.

The V and J genes are TRBV7-9 and TRBJ1-4, with a tentative D call TRBD1 (5 bases). V was clipped by 1 base and J by 6 bases, with 9 bases between them. Germline V lookup: CDR1 SEHNR, CDR2 FQNEAQ (reference sequence). The CDR3 runs to 14 residues. The DNA for the CDR3 is TGTGCCAGCAGCTTAGATTGGGGGGATGAAAAACTGTTTTTT. It encodes CASSLDWGDEKLFF.

This chain connects TRBV30 to TRBJ2-5; 9 positions match TRBD1. The end of the DNA fits TRBJ2-7 better, so the J call may be wrong. The germline gives CDR1 GTSNPN, CDR2 SVGIG (reference sequence). The CDR3 consists of 13 residues. DNA for the CDR3: TGTGCCTGGAGTGGTGGACAGGGGAACGAGCAGTACTTC. Protein product: CAWSGGQGNEQYF.

This chain links TRBV29-1 with TRBJ1-1; D unclear. CDR1 and CDR2 from the germline V gene are SQVTM and ANQGSEA. CDR3 length: 11 amino acids. Trimming left V 4 bases short and J 1 base short, with 4 bases between. As DNA, the CDR3 is TGCAGCGTTGGACAGAACACTGAAGCTTTCTTT. This codes for CSVGQNTEAFF.

This clone was seen a few times. This chain links TRBV19 with TRBJ1-5; 10 bases match TRBD1. The V segment lost 5 bases and the J segment 2 bases; nucleotides outside the gene matches: 3. The germline V gene has CDR1 LNHDA and CDR2 SQIVND (reference sequence). CDR3 length equals 15 residues. CDR3 nucleotide sequence: TGTGCCAGTAGTTCCGGACAGGGGGGCAATCAGCCCCAGCATTTT. This sequence encodes CASSSGQGGNQPQHF.

The chain carries TRBV19 and TRBJ1-2; D gene ambiguous. Trimming removed 5 bases from V and 5 bases from J, with 9 bases in between. The germline V gene has CDR1 LNHDA and CDR2 SQIVND (reference sequence). This CDR3 has 12 amino acids. The CDR3 nucleotides are TGTGCCAGTAGTGTCGGCATTTATGGCTACACCTTC. Translation gives CASSVGIYGYTF.

The rearrangement links TRBV27 to TRBJ1-1; 7 nucleotides align to TRBD1. Germline trimming cut 5 bases from V and 1 base from J; bases unmatched to any gene: 7. The CDR3 is 15 residues long. CDR1 and CDR2 from the germline V gene are MNHEY and SMNVEV (reference sequence). The CDR3 sequence: CASSPRDSQNTEAFF. CDR3 nucleotide sequence: TGTGCCAGCAGTCCAAGGGACAGCCAGAACACTGAAGCTTTCTTT.

This clone has just a few counts. The J gene is TRBJ2-5, the V gene TRBV6-4, with D possibly TRBD2 on 6 matching bases. CDR3 length: 13 residues. The germline gives CDR1 MRHNA, CDR2 SNTAGT. V was clipped by 6 bases and J by 4 bases, with 12 bases between them. CDR3 in amino acids: CASSARESETQYF. DNA of the CDR3: TGTGCCAGCAGCGCTCGGGAGTCAGAGACCCAGTACTTC.

This chain connects TRBV6-5 to TRBJ2-7, with D possibly being TRBD1 or TRBD2 (5 bases each). This CDR3 comprises 15 residues. Germline V gene sequence: CDR1 MNHEY, CDR2 SVGAGI. Trimming left V 6 bases short and J 1 base short, with 16 bases between. The CDR3 DNA sequence: TGTGCCAGCAGGCCAGCATCGGGACGGTCCTACGAGCAGTACTTC. This gives the protein CASRPASGRSYEQYF.

This clone occurred many times. This chain links TRBV6-1 with TRBJ2-2; the match to TRBD2 covers 10 bases. V was clipped by 2 bases and J by 3 bases; unmatched bases: 0. The CDR3 covers 15 residues. Per germline, CDR1 MNHNS and CDR2 SASEGT. Written as DNA, the CDR3 is TGTGCCAGCAGTGAACTAGCGGGAGACACCGGGGAGCTGTTTTTT. Residues: CASSELAGDTGELFF.

This chain links TRBV7-6 with TRBJ2-3; D unresolved. CDR1 is SGHVS, CDR2 FNYEAQ, per germline. Trimming removed 3 bases at V and 3 bases at J, with 1 base between. CDR3 length: 11 amino acids. CDR3 amino acids: CASSLTDTQYF. The CDR3, as DNA: TGTGCCAGCAGCTTGACAGATACGCAGTATTTT.

This chain connects TRBV19 to TRBJ1-5, with D possibly matching TRBD1 (6 bases). V was clipped by 3 bases and J by 7 bases, with 13 bases between them. The germline V gene has CDR1 LNHDA and CDR2 SQIVND (reference sequence). The CDR3 is 14 residues long. CDR3 amino acids: CASSIWGAGQPQHF. CDR3 DNA sequence: TGTGCCAGTAGTATTTGGGGGGCAGGGCAGCCCCAGCATTTT.

The chain links TRBV5-6 to TRBJ2-5; 15 bases align to TRBD2. The DNA end favors TRBJ2-7, so the J call may be wrong. Germline V gives CDR1 SGHDT, CDR2 YYEEEE. This CDR3 comprises 15 residues. CDR3 residues: CASSSGLAGGYEQYF. In DNA, the CDR3 is TGTGCCAGCAGCTCGGGACTAGCGGGAGGCTACGAGCAGTACTTC.

The CDR3 DNA reads TGTGCCAGCCGACTGGCAGGGCCGAACACTGAAGCTTTCTTT. Protein: CASRLAGPNTEAFF. The V gene is TRBV6-1, the J gene TRBJ1-1, with TRBD1 as a possible D gene (5 bases). This CDR3 is 14 amino acids long. In germline, CDR1 is MNHNS, CDR2 SASEGT. Trimming removed 8 bases from V and 1 base from J, with 14 bases in between.

V is TRBV27 and J is TRBJ2-4; TRBD1 matches at 11 bases. Germline values: CDR1 MNHEY, CDR2 SMNVEV (reference sequence). Trimming at V came to 5 bases and at J to 10 bases, leaving 19 bases not matched to a gene. CDR3 length: 18 amino acids. The CDR3 coding sequence is TGTGCCAGCAGTCCTTTGTCTCCGGGACAGGGGGTACTAGGGATTCAGTACTTC. Encoded protein: CASSPLSPGQGVLGIQYF.

This rearrangement joins TRBV27 to TRBJ2-7; D uncertain. The CDR3 totals 11 residues. V lost 5 bases and J 4 bases, leaving 6 bases between the germline ends. Germline V gene data show CDR1 as MNHEY and CDR2 as SMNVEV (reference sequence). CDR3 loop: CASSNWYEQYF. The CDR3, as DNA: TGTGCCAGCAGTAACTGGTACGAGCAGTACTTC.

Remarks on this clone: A much larger clonotype is one base distant, so this may be a read error. The chain uses TRBV7-9 and TRBJ1-5, with a tentative D call TRBD1 (5 bases). This CDR3 is built from 15 residues. Per germline, CDR1 SEHNR and CDR2 FQNEAQ (reference sequence). This CDR3 reads CASSGTGPGNQLQHF. In nucleotides, the CDR3 is TGTGCCAGCAGCGGGACGGGTCCAGGGAATCAGCTCCAGCATTTT.

The J gene is TRBJ2-1, the V gene TRBV27; possible D gene TRBD2, 6 bases. Between the trimmed V and J ends, which lost 8 bases and 0 bases, there was a span of 23 bases. Germline V lookup: CDR1 MNHEY, CDR2 SMNVEV (reference sequence). This CDR3 comprises 18 residues. CDR3 in DNA: TGTGCCAGCCGACTGGAACAAATAGCGGCCAGCTCCTACAATGAGCAGTTCTTC. It yields the protein CASRLEQIAASSYNEQFF.